This T cell receptor beta chain derives from a study of identical twins. Study findings and constraints: For cord blood, abundant beta clonotypes had fewer insertions, unlike memory repertoires, which showed none. Part of the zero-insertion signal could reflect confounding by invariant MAIT and iNKT cells.

Of note for this clonotype: No antigen is known for it.

One entry per CDR3 protein results from TCRdb running MiXCR on the 5' RACE reads. The sample lists about 660,000 distinct CDR3 sequences, less than 10% occurring once. Another study also made use of these data, one on yellow fever vaccine responses in identical twins.

Specimen: PBMCs. The receptor's source is a woman aged 18 to 35 in good health.

The CDR3 reads CATSRAGGIGDTQYF. CDR3 DNA: TGTGCCACCAGCAGAGCGGGGGGAATTGGAGATACGCAGTATTTT. The genes are TRBV15 and TRBJ2-3; the match to TRBD2 covers 7 bases. This CDR3 has 15 residues. The ends lost 1 base at V and 5 bases at J; junction bases unmatched: 6. Germline-derived CDR1 and CDR2 are LNHNV and YYDKDF (reference sequence).